The 11 T cell receptor beta chains in this list originate from one sample, sequenced in a study of blood T cell repertoires in COVID-19. Assay used: immunoSEQ multiplex PCR; TCRdb lists only in-frame clones, some missing. The repertoire holds about 280,000 clones, with around nine tenths as singletons. Specimen: peripheral blood. All receptors come from a man aged 35 to 55 with active or convalescent COVID-19.

The V and J genes are TRBV15 and TRBJ1-2, with 8 bases identical to TRBD1. CDR1 and CDR2 from the germline V gene are LNHNV and YYDKDF (reference sequence). J gave up 2 bases and V 2 bases, and 1 base lay outside the gene matches. This CDR3 has 14 amino acids. The CDR3 DNA reads as TGTGCCACCAGCAGATGGACAGGGAACTATGGCTACACCTTC. It codes for CATSRWTGNYGYTF.

This clone was counted a few times. V gene TRBV25-1 combines with J gene TRBJ2-1; 8 bases agree with TRBD2. The CDR3 runs 16 residues. The J segment lost 4 bases and the V segment lost 6 bases, leaving 11 bases of the junction unmatched. Per the germline V gene, CDR1 is MGHDK and CDR2 is SYGVNS. CDR3 in DNA: TGTGCCAGCAGCATCCCCGGGGGGGTAGATTACAATGAGCAGTTCTTC. Amino acid sequence: CASSIPGGVDYNEQFF.

V and J are TRBV6-6 and TRBJ2-1; D is possibly TRBD1 (6 bases). CDR3 length equals 14 residues. Germline V gives CDR1 MNHNY, CDR2 SVGAGI (reference sequence). V lost 0 bases and J 5 bases, leaving 8 bases between the germline ends. CDR3 region: CASSYSSGDNEQFF. The CDR3 DNA reads TGTGCCAGCAGTTACTCATCAGGGGACAATGAGCAGTTCTTC.

The rearrangement links TRBV2 to TRBJ1-3; D is unresolved. V lost 4 bases to trimming and J lost 4 bases, with 5 bases between them. CDR1 and CDR2 from the germline V gene are SNHLY and FYNNEI. CDR3 length: 12 residues. The DNA for the CDR3 is TGTGCCAGCAGTGGTCAGGGAAACACCATATATTTT. Protein: CASSGQGNTIYF.

This chain connects TRBV29-1 to TRBJ2-5, with 11 bases aligning to TRBD1. Germline V gives CDR1 SQVTM, CDR2 ANQGSEA. V lost 7 bases and J lost 5; bases outside the gene matches: 6. The CDR3 contains 13 residues. In nucleotides, the CDR3 is TGCAGCGCGGGGACAGGGGGGCGGGAGACCCAGTACTTC. Its translation: CSAGTGGRETQYF.

This chain connects TRBV7-6 to TRBJ2-2; D perhaps matches TRBD1 (5 bases). V gave up 2 bases and J gave up 7 bases, with 11 bases separating them. From germline, CDR1 is SGHVS and CDR2 FNYEAQ. The CDR3 length is 14 residues. The CDR3 spells CASSLPGLGGELFF. In nucleotides, the CDR3 is TGTGCCAGCAGCTTACCAGGGTTAGGCGGGGAGCTGTTTTTT.

This clone showed up just a few times. The rearrangement joins TRBV5-4 to TRBJ2-7, with TRBD2 matching over 11 bases. The CDR3 totals 16 residues. Germline V gene data show CDR1 as SGHNT and CDR2 as YYREEE (reference sequence). With V trimmed by 4 bases and J by 3 bases, 9 bases remained unmatched. CDR3: CASSRFGGTSGYEQYF. CDR3 coding DNA: TGTGCCAGCAGCCGCTTTGGTGGGACTAGCGGCTACGAGCAGTACTTC.

The CDR3 DNA sequence: TGTGCCAGCATCGAGCCCAGGGCGGTTGGCGAGACCCAGTACTTC. It specifies CASIEPRAVGETQYF. The chain is built from TRBV2 and TRBJ2-5, with D maybe TRBD1 (5 bases). The V gene lost 7 bases and the J gene lost 5 bases, with 20 bases spanning the gap. The CDR3 runs 15 residues. Germline V lookup: CDR1 SNHLY, CDR2 FYNNEI.

This clone was found once. The chain is built from TRBV11-2 and TRBJ2-7; D is perhaps TRBD1 (5 bases). V was pared by 6 bases and J by 0 bases, with 9 bases between. The CDR3 spans 13 residues. Germline CDR1 SGHAT, CDR2 FQNNGV. CDR3 bases: TGTGCCAGCAGGAAACAGGACTCCTACGAGCAGTACTTC. Amino acid sequence: CASRKQDSYEQYF.

This sequence joins TRBV5-1 and TRBJ2-1; TRBD2 is a possible D gene (6 bases). In germline, CDR1 is SGHRS, CDR2 YFSETQ. CDR3 size: 18 residues. Trimming took off 0 bases at V and 6 bases at J, with 22 bases between the two ends. The DNA for the CDR3 is TGCGCCAGCAGCTTGGCCGGGTTGGGGGGAGGCTCGGGCAATGAGCAGTTCTTC. It encodes CASSLAGLGGGSGNEQFF.

V and J are TRBV2 and TRBJ1-4; 7 positions agree with TRBD1. Germline V lookup: CDR1 SNHLY, CDR2 FYNNEI. The V segment lost 6 bases and the J segment 4 bases; nucleotides outside the gene matches: 5. The CDR3 is made up of 14 amino acids. The CDR3 DNA follows: TGTGCCAGCAGCAGGGGGTCGGGTAATGAAAAACTGTTTTTT. Its protein product is CASSRGSGNEKLFF.